This TCR beta chain was sequenced in a study of cytotoxic CD8 clonotypes in ibrutinib-treated CLL. Trimming cost V 8 bases and J 2 bases; bases outside gene matches: 2. Germline-derived CDR1 and CDR2 are SGHAT and FQNNGV. This CDR3 has 12 amino acids. Investigators sought sequencing depths of between 1 in 200,000 and 1 in 1 million T cells. This table comes from immunoSEQ multiplex PCR, and its TCRdb copy is limited to in-frame clones, with some not included. The repertoire consists of 250,000 to 350,000 clones, with approximately 76% occurring once and the leading ten covering about 5.3%. The chain couples TRBV11-2 to TRBJ2-7, with 8 bases aligning to TRBD1. Here the sequenced sample was PBMCs, taken at disease progression, from a patient treated with ibrutinib. The source is a human donor with chronic lymphocytic leukemia. The CDR3 spells CASSGGAYEQYF. In nucleotides, the CDR3 is TGTGCCAGCTCAGGGGGCGCCTACGAGCAGTACTTC.